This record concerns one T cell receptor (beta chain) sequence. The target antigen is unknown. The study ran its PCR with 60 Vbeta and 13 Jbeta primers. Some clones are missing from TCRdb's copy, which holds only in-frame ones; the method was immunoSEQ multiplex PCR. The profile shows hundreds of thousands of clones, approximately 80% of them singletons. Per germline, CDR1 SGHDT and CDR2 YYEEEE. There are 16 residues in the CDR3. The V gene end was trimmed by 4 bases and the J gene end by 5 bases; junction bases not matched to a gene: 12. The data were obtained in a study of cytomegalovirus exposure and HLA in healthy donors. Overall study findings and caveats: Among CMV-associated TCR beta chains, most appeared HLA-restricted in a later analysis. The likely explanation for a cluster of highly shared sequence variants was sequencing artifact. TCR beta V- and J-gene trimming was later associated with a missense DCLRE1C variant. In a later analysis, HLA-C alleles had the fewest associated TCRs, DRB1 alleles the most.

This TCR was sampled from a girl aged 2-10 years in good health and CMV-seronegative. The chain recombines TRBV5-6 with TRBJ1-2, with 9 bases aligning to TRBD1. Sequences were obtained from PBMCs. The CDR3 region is CASSLWDRDVPYGYTF. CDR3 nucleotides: TGTGCCAGCAGCCTCTGGGACAGGGATGTCCCATATGGCTACACCTTC.